Listed below are T cell receptor beta chains from one sample, sequenced in a study of blood T cells in healthy people across ages. TCRdb recomputed calls from the 5' RACE reads with MiXCR, one row per CDR3 protein. Here the sample spans about 1.4 million distinct CDR3 sequences, approximately 60% being singletons. Sequenced sample: blood. The receptors stem from a man between 18 and 29 years old in good health. The CDR3 runs from the conserved cysteine through the conserved F or W. The order of the fields is V gene, CDR3 protein.

V gene: TRBV29-1
CDR3 protein: CSAHGLAGGYEQYF

V gene: TRBV2
CDR3 protein: CASSSWTDQNYGYTF

V gene: TRBV7-9
CDR3 protein: CASSSTDSTNTEAFF

V gene: TRBV5-1
CDR3 protein: CASSQPSGRAAGELFF

V gene: TRBV27
CDR3 protein: CASSLTGTTTYNEQFF

V gene: TRBV28
CDR3 protein: CASSPSVGQGGTEAFF

V gene: TRBV27
CDR3 protein: CASSLGTISGYNEQFF

V gene: TRBV6-6
CDR3 protein: CASSQTGPRSNQPQHF

V gene: TRBV5-1
CDR3 protein: CASSSSSGRRYEQYF

V gene: TRBV4-1
CDR3 protein: CASSRTVIYEQYF

V gene: TRBV5-6
CDR3 protein: CASSLEMRRNTEAFF

V gene: TRBV27
CDR3 protein: CASSTHIRDRGETQYF

V gene: TRBV20-1
CDR3 protein: CSATERYYEQYF

V gene: TRBV6-6
CDR3 protein: CASSYDRGISGYTF

V gene: TRBV28
CDR3 protein: CASGSGVMNTEAFF

V gene: TRBV7-9
CDR3 protein: CASSPQGSSSYNSPLHF

V gene: TRBV3-1
CDR3 protein: CASWGGSTYNEQFF

V gene: TRBV7-2
CDR3 protein: CASSAPGQGRVGNQPQHF

V gene: TRBV20-1
CDR3 protein: CSATLGTSGYEQYF

V gene: TRBV12-3/TRBV12-4
CDR3 protein: CASSLAGSRTDAQYF

V gene: TRBV9
CDR3 protein: CASSDLGYPGGQFF

V gene: TRBV29-1
CDR3 protein: CSVEFKDRGSYEQYF

V gene: TRBV7-2
CDR3 protein: CASSFLLGNGELFF

V gene: TRBV20-1
CDR3 protein: CSAIWDRGENTEAFF

V gene: TRBV4-1
CDR3 protein: CASSQARGLSYEQYF

V gene: TRBV7-9
CDR3 protein: CASSPRDRAQETQYF

V gene: TRBV13
CDR3 protein: CASSLRRRINGANVLTF

V gene: TRBV27
CDR3 protein: CASSSLTGYEQYF

V gene: TRBV7-6
CDR3 protein: CASSLYGPGQETQYF

V gene: TRBV2
CDR3 protein: CASSVRRDRVVSTNEKLFF

V gene: TRBV29-1
CDR3 protein: CSVGISGNEQFF